This is a list of T cell receptor beta chains from one sample in a study of ipilimumab plus nivolumab after autologous stem cell transplantation. TCRdb's table, derived via immunoSEQ multiplex PCR, lists solely in-frame clones and lacks some. The data contain about 9,300 clones, nearly 70% of them seen just once; the ten biggest clones take up roughly 21%. Specimen: PBMCs, collected in a trial of ipilimumab plus nivolumab as post-transplant consolidation. These receptor sequences come from a female donor with multiple myeloma. Each CDR3 is given with its conserved first and last residue. A D gene is named only where the DNA matches it firmly. Clone size appears in some rows only: once, few, many, or a class for an expanded clone.

d_call	j_call	clone_size	v_call	cdr3_aa	cdr3_nt
TRBD2	TRBJ2-7	.	TRBV4-3	CASSHRLAASHEQYF	TGCGCCAGCAGCCACCGACTAGCGGCAAGCCACGAGCAGTACTTC
.	TRBJ1-1	.	TRBV5-6	CASSLGTLNTEAFF	TGTGCCAGCAGCCTCGGGACACTGAACACTGAAGCTTTCTTT
TRBD1	TRBJ1-5	.	TRBV7-9	CASTRDRNQPQHF	TGTGCCAGCACCCGGGACAGGAATCAGCCCCAGCATTTT
.	TRBJ2-5	few	TRBV5-1	CASASLDGSGETQYF	TGCGCCAGCGCCTCCCTCGACGGGTCGGGGGAGACCCAGTACTTC
TRBD2	TRBJ2-1	.	TRBV4-3	CASSQDPTSGSYNEQFF	TGCGCCAGCAGCCAAGACCCAACTAGCGGCTCCTACAATGAGCAGTTCTTC
.	TRBJ1-2	.	TRBV5-6	CASSLAGSVYGYTF	TGTGCCAGCAGCTTGGCAGGGTCGGTCTATGGCTACACCTTC
.	TRBJ2-1	.	TRBV11-2	CASSSGLGNEQFF	TGTGCCAGCAGCTCGGGATTGGGCAATGAGCAGTTCTTC
TRBD1	TRBJ1-1	.	TRBV27	CASSLMGQGASTEAFF	TGTGCCAGCAGTTTAATGGGACAGGGGGCGAGCACTGAAGCTTTCTTT
.	TRBJ1-1	.	TRBV10-3	CAISDSRGGGYTGEAFF	TGTGCCATCAGCGACAGTAGGGGAGGGGGGTACACTGGTGAAGCTTTCTTT
.	TRBJ1-1	.	TRBV7-2	CASSLEAGGGTEAFF	TGTGCCAGCAGCTTAGAAGCCGGGGGGGGCACTGAAGCTTTCTTT
TRBD1	TRBJ2-7	.	TRBV5-1	CASSLSASGTAYEQYF	TGCGCCAGCAGCTTGAGTGCCTCCGGGACAGCTTACGAGCAGTACTTC
TRBD1	TRBJ2-1	once	TRBV19	CASSRAGGSYNEQFF	TGTGCCAGTAGTCGGGCAGGGGGTTCCTACAATGAGCAGTTCTTC
TRBD2	TRBJ2-3	.	TRBV25-1	CASGISGLIDTQYF	TGTGCCAGCGGAATTAGCGGGTTAATCGATACGCAGTATTTT
.	TRBJ1-5	.	TRBV7-2	CASSFAGGGGGQPQHF	TGTGCCAGCAGCTTCGCGGGGGGCGGTGGGGGTCAGCCCCAGCATTTT
TRBD2	TRBJ2-3	.	TRBV6-5	CASLRVAGGTDTQYF	TGTGCCAGCCTCAGGGTAGCGGGAGGCACAGATACGCAGTATTTT
.	TRBJ2-5	.	TRBV5-1	CASSMTTSQETQYF	TGCGCCAGCAGCATGACTACCAGCCAAGAGACCCAGTACTTC
.	TRBJ2-5	.	TRBV19	CASSPGLYGETQYF	TGTGCCAGTAGTCCGGGACTGTACGGCGAGACCCAGTACTTC
.	TRBJ1-4	.	TRBV15	CATSSTREGKLFF	TGTGCCACTAGCTCCACCAGGGAAGGCAAACTGTTTTTT
.	TRBJ2-1	.	TRBV5-5	CASSIYNEQFF	TGTGCCAGCAGCATCTACAATGAGCAGTTCTTC
TRBD2	TRBJ2-4	.	TRBV28	CASTLAGGWENIQYF	TGTGCCAGCACACTAGCGGGGGGGTGGGAAAACATTCAGTACTTC